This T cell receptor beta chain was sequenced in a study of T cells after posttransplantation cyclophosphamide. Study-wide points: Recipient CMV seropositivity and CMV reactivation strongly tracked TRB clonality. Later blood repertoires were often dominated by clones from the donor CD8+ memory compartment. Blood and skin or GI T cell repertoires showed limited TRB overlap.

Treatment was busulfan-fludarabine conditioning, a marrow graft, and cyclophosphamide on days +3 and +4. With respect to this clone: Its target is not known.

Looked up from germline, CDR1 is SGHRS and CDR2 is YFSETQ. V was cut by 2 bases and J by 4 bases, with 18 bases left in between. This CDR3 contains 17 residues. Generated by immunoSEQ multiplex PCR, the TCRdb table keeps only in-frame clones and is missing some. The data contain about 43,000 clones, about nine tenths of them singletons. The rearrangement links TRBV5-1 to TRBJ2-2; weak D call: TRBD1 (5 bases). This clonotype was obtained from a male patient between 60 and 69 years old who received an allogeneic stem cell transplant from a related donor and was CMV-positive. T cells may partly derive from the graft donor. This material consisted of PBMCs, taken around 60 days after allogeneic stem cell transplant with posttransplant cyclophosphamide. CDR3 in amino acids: CASSFGRPTGPTGELFF. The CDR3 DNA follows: TGCGCCAGCAGCTTCGGACGGCCAACAGGACCCACCGGGGAGCTGTTTTTT.